This TCR beta chain was profiled in a study of cytomegalovirus exposure and HLA in healthy donors. Study-level results: In a later analysis, donors in an Asian-associated ancestry cluster reportedly had fewer N-insertions in productive TCRs than the cohort mean.

Vbeta (60) and Jbeta (13) primers were used in the PCR. Using immunoSEQ multiplex PCR, the repertoire was profiled, and TCRdb retains in-frame clones only, with some absent. The sample lists about 190,000 clones; roughly 80% were seen once. Donors sampled were nominally healthy, though unrecorded immune exposures were likely. V lost 0 bases and J lost 4, with 12 bases in between. CDR1 and CDR2 (germline): SNHLY, FYNNEI. CDR3 size: 15 residues. A remark on this clone: Its cognate antigen is unknown.

Sequencing was done on a sample of PBMCs. The TCR comes from a boy aged 5-17 years in good health and CMV-seronegative. The V call is TRBV2, the J call TRBJ1-2; weak D call: TRBD1 (5 bases). The DNA of the CDR3 is TGTGCCAGCAGTGAAGCCTTAGGGGAGGCCTATGGCTACACCTTC. This codes for CASSEALGEAYGYTF.